This TCR beta chain was captured by sequencing in a study of OX40 agonist ivuxolimab in advanced cancers. TCRdb's copy holds only in-frame clones and misses some; the assay was immunoSEQ multiplex PCR. The sample carries 75,000 to 100,000 clones, roughly 85% recorded once. CDR1 is MNHNS, CDR2 SASEGT, per germline. The CDR3 consists of 16 residues. V was cut by 4 bases and J by 1 base, with 14 bases left in between. The starting material was CD4+ or CD8+ T cells sorted from blood, obtained in a trial of the OX40 agonist ivuxolimab. This sequence originates from an adult with an advanced solid tumor such as melanoma, head and neck, liver or kidney cancer. The V gene is TRBV6-1, the J gene TRBJ1-5; tentatively, D is TRBD1 (6 bases). This CDR3 reads CASSAQGRRSNQPQHF. DNA of the CDR3: TGTGCCAGCAGTGCCCAGGGGAGGAGAAGCAATCAGCCCCAGCATTTT.